A selection of T cell receptor beta chains follows, all from one sample in a study of T cell repertoires in cytomegalovirus infection. No cognate antigen is known for these TCRs. TCRdb independently ran MiXCR on the reads; one entry per CDR3 protein. The profile shows 450,000 to 550,000 distinct CDR3 sequences, under 45% of them singletons. Sequences were derived from cultured PBMCs, sampled from culture after CMV antigen stimulation. Receptors originate from a human donor in good health (CMV status not recorded). Some clones in this sample may be carry-over from other donors' samples. CDR3s include the opening cysteine and the closing phenylalanine or tryptophan. D genes are given only for firm matches. Clone size is not always given. Where it is, it says once, few, many or a class for expanded clones.

clone size	D gene	J gene	V gene	CDR3 protein	CDR3 DNA
.	TRBD1	TRBJ1-5	TRBV24-1	CATSDPLGTENQPQHF	TGTGCCACCAGTGATCCCCTGGGGACAGAGAATCAGCCCCAGCATTTT
few	.	TRBJ2-5	TRBV5-1	CASSLFVASDTETQYF	TGCGCCAGCAGCTTATTTGTGGCTAGCGATACGGAGACCCAGTACTTC
.	.	TRBJ1-1	TRBV6-8	CASKISYLEEAFF	TGTGCCAGCAAGATAAGTTACCTGGAAGAAGCTTTCTTT
few	TRBD2	TRBJ2-7	TRBV7-2	CASSPPGTSFLYEQYF	TGTGCCAGCAGCCCGCCCGGGACTAGTTTCTTATACGAGCAGTACTTC
few	TRBD2	TRBJ2-1	TRBV5-6	CASNGLAEGYNEQFF	TGTGCCAGCAACGGACTAGCGGAGGGATACAATGAGCAGTTCTTC
.	TRBD1	TRBJ2-3	TRBV6-2/TRBV6-3	CASSGWTDRDISGDTQYF	TGTGCCAGCAGTGGATGGACAGACAGGGACATCTCTGGAGATACGCAGTATTTT
.	.	TRBJ2-2	TRBV14	CASSQEGYTGELFF	TGTGCCAGCAGCCAAGAGGGTTATACCGGGGAGCTGTTTTTT
.	.	TRBJ2-5	TRBV7-2	CASSLAALQETQYF	TGTGCCAGCAGCTTAGCGGCCCTTCAAGAGACCCAGTACTTC
few	TRBD1	TRBJ2-2	TRBV6-5	CASSLAGQGNTGELFF	TGTGCCAGCAGCTTAGCCGGACAGGGGAACACCGGGGAGCTGTTTTTT
.	.	TRBJ2-7	TRBV7-2	CASSLVQNHEQYF	TGTGCCAGCAGCTTAGTTCAGAACCACGAGCAGTACTTC
.	.	TRBJ1-6	TRBV4-3	CASSQDLGGSGSPLHF	TGCGCCAGCAGCCAAGATCTCGGGGGCAGTGGATCACCCCTCCACTTT
few	TRBD1	TRBJ2-2	TRBV7-2	CASSLRQGHGELFF	TGTGCCAGCAGCTTAAGACAGGGTCACGGGGAGCTGTTTTTT
few	TRBD2	TRBJ2-7	TRBV6-6	CASSYSVSGTYEQYF	TGTGCCAGCAGTTACTCTGTTAGCGGGACCTACGAGCAGTACTTC
many	TRBD2	TRBJ2-7	TRBV7-9	CASSFGAGGYEQYF	TGTGCCAGCAGCTTTGGTGCGGGAGGGTACGAGCAGTACTTC
few	TRBD1	TRBJ1-1	TRBV2	CASLRTGLTEAFF	TGTGCCAGCTTAAGGACAGGGCTCACTGAAGCTTTCTTT
.	TRBD1	TRBJ2-7	TRBV2	CASSEVGTGIYEQYF	TGTGCCAGCAGTGAAGTCGGGACAGGTATCTACGAGCAGTACTTC
.	.	TRBJ2-1	TRBV7-6	CASSLGGPRDEQFF	TGTGCCAGCAGCTTAGGAGGCCCTCGGGATGAGCAGTTCTTC
.	TRBD1	TRBJ2-3	TRBV6-2/TRBV6-3	CASSYPEDRGRYTDTQYF	TGTGCCAGCAGTTACCCAGAGGACAGGGGGCGGTACACAGATACGCAGTATTTT
.	TRBD2	TRBJ2-7	TRBV7-2	CASSSAGTSTVYEQYF	TGTGCCAGCAGCTCCGCCGGGACTAGTACCGTCTACGAGCAGTACTTC
few	TRBD2	TRBJ2-7	TRBV19	CASTTRAGYEQYF	TGTGCCAGTACCACGAGAGCGGGATACGAGCAGTACTTC
.	.	TRBJ2-3	TRBV11-2	CASSFSEADTQYF	TGTGCCAGCAGCTTTAGCGAGGCAGATACGCAGTATTTT
.	TRBD1	TRBJ1-2	TRBV2	CAIPGQGNYGYTF	TGTGCCATCCCGGGACAGGGAAACTATGGCTACACCTTC
few	.	TRBJ2-4	TRBV7-2	CASSFIGSGAKNIQYF	TGTGCCAGCAGCTTCATCGGGAGCGGGGCCAAAAACATTCAGTACTTC
.	.	TRBJ1-3	TRBV10-3	CAISPQSSGNTIYF	TGTGCCATCAGTCCGCAGAGCTCTGGAAACACCATATATTTT
.	TRBD1	TRBJ1-2	TRBV7-2	CASSLGTGEYGYTF	TGTGCCAGCAGCTTAGGGACAGGGGAGTATGGCTACACCTTC
.	.	TRBJ2-2	TRBV7-9	CASRDGELFF	TGTGCCAGCAGGGACGGGGAGCTGTTTTTT
once	TRBD2	TRBJ2-3	TRBV7-6	CASSFSGSPPDTQYF	TGTGCCAGCAGCTTTAGCGGGAGTCCCCCAGATACGCAGTATTTT